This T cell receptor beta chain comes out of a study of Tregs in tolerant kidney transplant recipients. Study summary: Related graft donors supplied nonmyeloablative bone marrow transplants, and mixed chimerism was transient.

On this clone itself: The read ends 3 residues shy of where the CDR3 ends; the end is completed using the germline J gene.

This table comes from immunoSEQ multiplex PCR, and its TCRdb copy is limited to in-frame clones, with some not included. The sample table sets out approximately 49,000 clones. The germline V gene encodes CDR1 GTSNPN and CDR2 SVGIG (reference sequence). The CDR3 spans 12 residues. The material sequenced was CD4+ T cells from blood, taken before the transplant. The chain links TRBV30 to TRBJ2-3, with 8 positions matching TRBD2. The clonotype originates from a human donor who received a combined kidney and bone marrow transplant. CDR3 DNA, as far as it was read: TGTGCCTGGAGTCTTCCGGGGGGGGCG. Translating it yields CAWSLPGGA. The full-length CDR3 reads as CAWSLPGGAQYF.